The 16 T cell receptor beta chains listed next were all sequenced from one sample in a study of Graves' ophthalmopathy and Graves' hyperthyroidism (dated by TCRdb to between 2017 and 2018). The sequencer was an Illumina HiSeq 2000. For repertoire sequencing, the TCR beta CDR3 regions were amplified from RNA transcripts. A first-round RT-PCR used HTBI primers with the Qiagen OneStep RT-PCR kit, followed by a second-round multiplex PCR, size selection and purification. The public reads were reprocessed in TCRdb via fastp at Q25 and MiXCR, keeping in-frame beta chains. Identical CDR3 protein sequences are pooled into one entry, listed with their most common genes and DNA. The sample profile shows roughly 350,000 distinct CDR3 sequences; about 18% of them were found once. 2% to 2.5% of the sample is taken by the ten largest. Sequenced input: peripheral blood. The receptors shown here come from an adult woman with stable Graves' hyperthyroidism.

This clonotype occurred many times. The V and J genes are TRBV12-3 or TRBV12-4 and TRBJ2-7, with no clear D. The CDR3 has 11 residues. V lost 4 bases, J lost 7 bases, and 8 bases lay in between. CDR3 in DNA: TGTGCCAGCAGTTCATTAGAAGAGCAGTACTTC. Encoded protein: CASSSLEEQYF.

The J gene is TRBJ1-2, the V gene TRBV6-1; D is ambiguous. V lost 5 bases and J lost 2, with 12 bases in between. The germline CDR1 and CDR2 sequences are MNHNS and SASEGT. The CDR3 runs to 14 residues. The CDR3 DNA follows: TGTGCCAGCAGTAAAACCCTTCACAACTATGGCTACACCTTC. It yields the protein CASSKTLHNYGYTF.

Many counts were recorded for this clonotype. The chain has TRBV7-9 and TRBJ2-5; the match to TRBD2 covers 8 bases. This CDR3 contains 14 residues. The germline CDR1 and CDR2 sequences are SEHNR and FQNEAQ (reference sequence). The J segment lost 7 bases and the V segment lost 5 bases, leaving 9 bases of the junction unmatched. CDR3 in DNA: TGTGCCAGCAGCCAGAATAGCGGGGTTCCGACCCAGTACTTC. As protein: CASSQNSGVPTQYF.

This clonotype was observed many times. The V and J genes are TRBV30 and TRBJ2-5; tentatively, D is TRBD1 (7 bases). Germline V gene lookup returns CDR1 GTSNPN and CDR2 SVGIG (reference sequence). The CDR3 length is 13 residues. V lost 4 bases and J 5 bases, leaving 14 bases between the germline ends. CDR3: CAWKEGAGETQYF. In DNA, the CDR3 is TGTGCCTGGAAGGAGGGGGCGGGGGAGACCCAGTACTTC.

There are a few counts of this clonotype. This rearrangement joins TRBV5-6 to TRBJ2-5; D remains unclear. This CDR3 has 14 amino acids. The germline V gene has CDR1 SGHDT and CDR2 YYEEEE. The V gene lost 0 bases and the J gene lost 5 bases, with 11 bases spanning the gap. The CDR3 region has the DNA TGTGCCAGCAGCTTGGATCGATCTGGCGAGACCCAGTACTTC. It yields the protein CASSLDRSGETQYF.

The chain employs TRBV6-1 and TRBJ2-5; TRBD2 matches 7 bases. V trimming: 0 bases; J trimming: 1 base; junction bases outside the gene matches: 2. CDR3 length equals 15 residues. Germline V gene sequence: CDR1 MNHNS, CDR2 SASEGT. CDR3 sequence reads: CASSEAGGTQETQYF. CDR3 sequence (DNA): TGTGCCAGCAGTGAAGCCGGGGGGACCCAAGAGACCCAGTACTTC.

As for this clonotype: A much larger clone lies a single base off, so this may be a read error. This rearrangement joins TRBV10-3 to TRBJ2-5; D might be TRBD1 (5 bases). The germline V gene has CDR1 ENHRY and CDR2 SYGVKD. This CDR3 is 15 amino acids long. The CDR3 sequence is CAISEDSSGQGTQYF. The CDR3 DNA reads TGTGCCATCAGTGAGGACAGCAGTGGCCAAGGGACCCAGTACTTC.

This clonotype occurred many times. The chain links TRBV5-1 to TRBJ1-2; D gene ambiguous. V was clipped by 0 bases and J by 6 bases, with 18 bases between them. The CDR3 is 16 residues long. Germline CDR1 SGHRS, CDR2 YFSETQ. CDR3 coding DNA: TGCGCCAGCAGCTTGGGACACCCGACGACTCTCGATGGCTACACCTTC. Its protein product is CASSLGHPTTLDGYTF.

In its sample, this clonotype was seen once. The rearrangement uses TRBV20-1 and TRBJ1-1; the D gene is possibly TRBD1 (6 bases). The germline V and J ends were trimmed by 5 bases and 6 bases, with 13 bases remaining between them. CDR3 length: 12 amino acids. Germline V gene sequence: CDR1 DFQATT, CDR2 SNEGSKA (reference sequence). CDR3 amino acids: CSAGSTGAEAFF. The CDR3 coding sequence is TGCAGTGCTGGGTCGACAGGAGCTGAAGCTTTCTTT.

This clonotype has a handful of counts. The chain couples TRBV2 to TRBJ1-5; D uncertain. Germline CDR1 reads SNHLY; CDR2 reads FYNNEI. This CDR3 spans 13 amino acids. The V end was cut by 1 base, the J end by 7 bases, with 8 bases between. The CDR3 nucleotides are TGTGCCAGCAGTGAAGACAGTGACCAGCCCCAGCATTTT. Residues: CASSEDSDQPQHF.

CDR3: CASSLHYRGDGYTF. In DNA, the CDR3 is TGTGCCAGCAGTCTCCATTATAGGGGGGATGGCTACACCTTC. V and J are TRBV12-3 or TRBV12-4 and TRBJ1-2, with D possibly TRBD1 on 6 matching bases. The ends were cut back, 5 bases at V and 6 bases at J, with 16 bases in the middle. This CDR3 has 14 residues.

This clonotype was seen ten or more times. This chain uses TRBV29-1 with TRBJ2-2, with 11 bases fitting TRBD2. This CDR3 spans 15 amino acids. The germline CDR1 and CDR2 sequences are SQVTM and ANQGSEA. V shed 6 bases and J 6 bases; nucleotides not matched to a gene: 9. The CDR3 DNA reads as TGCAGCGTAAAAACTAGCGGGAGTGTACCCGGGGAGCTGTTTTTT. Protein: CSVKTSGSVPGELFF.

This clonotype was observed at least ten times. This chain joins TRBV28 and TRBJ2-5, with D perhaps TRBD2 (6 bases). The V end lost 2 bases, the J end lost 5 bases, and 9 bases lay between the germline ends. Germline assignment: CDR1 MDHEN and CDR2 SYDVKM. CDR3 length equals 13 residues. The CDR3 protein is CASSLVSGETQYF. CDR3 bases: TGTGCCAGCAGTTTAGTCAGCGGGGAGACCCAGTACTTC.

This clonotype was seen many times. This chain links TRBV4-1 with TRBJ1-5; the D gene is possibly TRBD1 (6 bases). Trimming took off 1 base at V and 6 bases at J, with 10 bases between the two ends. The CDR3 contains 14 residues. The V gene's germline CDR1 is MGHRA and CDR2 YSYEKL. CDR3 region: CASSQAGGSQPQHF. The DNA for the CDR3 is TGCGCCAGCAGCCAAGCGGGGGGCAGTCAGCCCCAGCATTTT.

This clonotype was recorded many times. The rearrangement uses TRBV20-1 and TRBJ1-1; D is perhaps TRBD1 (5 bases). CDR3 size: 16 residues. Germline V CDR1 and CDR2: DFQATT, SNEGSKA (reference sequence). Trimming pared 3 bases from V and 1 base from J, leaving 18 bases between. The CDR3 coding sequence is TGCAGTGCTAGCGTTGGACAAGCGGGGCAGAACACTGAAGCTTTCTTT. Encoded protein: CSASVGQAGQNTEAFF.

This clonotype has a handful of counts. The rearrangement joins TRBV13 to TRBJ2-7; 14 nucleotides agree with TRBD2. CDR1 and CDR2 from the germline V gene are PRHDT and FYEKMQ (reference sequence). The CDR3 sequence is 17 residues long. The junction had 9 bases not matched to a gene; V was cut back by 5 bases and J by 3 bases. DNA of the CDR3: TGTGCCAGCAGCCCCACCGGGACTAGCGGGAGCATCTACGAGCAGTACTTC. Amino acids: CASSPTGTSGSIYEQYF.